A selection of T cell receptor beta chains follows, all from one sample in a study of PD-L1 blockade in urothelial cancer. Repertoires were generated with immunoSEQ multiplex PCR, while TCRdb's copy carries only in-frame clones and drops some. The repertoire includes 100,000 to 150,000 clones, around 86% of them detected once, and around 2.4% sits in the top ten. Sequences were derived from PBMCs, sampled around atezolizumab (anti-PD-L1) treatment. The receptors originated from a man aged 50-59 years with urothelial cancer. Both conserved end residues are trimmed from each CDR3. The size field is filled for only some rows; it gives once, few, many or a size class.

>TRBV13|-|TRBJ2-5
ASSGRSTSGRGKETQY
>TRBV11-2|once|TRBJ2-1
ASSLFSPPNEQF
>TRBV5-1|-|TRBJ1-1
ASSLATGGASEAF
>TRBV30|-|TRBJ2-3
AWRGLAGGLDTQY
>TRBV13|-|TRBJ2-2
ASSLVAGGPGELF
>TRBV28|-|TRBJ2-5
ASSLYSRGGWETQY
>TRBV7-2|-|TRBJ2-7
ASSSSPTSYEQY
>TRBV5-8|-|TRBJ2-7
ASSRGVSYEQY
>TRBV5-5|once|TRBJ1-1
ASRPPSNTEAF
>TRBV27|-|TRBJ2-7
ASTPWGSGSGSDEQY
>TRBV28|-|TRBJ2-2
ASSLDQTNTGELF
>TRBV16|-|TRBJ1-6
ASSQSGQITYNSPLH
>TRBV28|once|TRBJ2-7
AASSGVNRYEQY
>TRBV7-9|few|TRBJ1-2
ASSLASSGVNGYT
>TRBV19|-|TRBJ2-7
ASSISSGVASGSYEQY
>TRBV11-2|-|TRBJ1-1
ASSSTPGAEAF
>TRBV6-5|few|TRBJ2-7
ASSGQGAVGEQY
>TRBV7-8|-|TRBJ2-2
ASSLQRRSNTGELF
>TRBV29-1|once|TRBJ2-3
SVISQGADTQY
>TRBV19|-|TRBJ2-3
ASSRDIADTQY
>TRBV2|-|TRBJ2-3
ASSVPGQLYTDTQY
>TRBV4-1|-|TRBJ1-5
ASSQGSGNNQPQH
>TRBV10-1|-|TRBJ2-5
ARSAPRASGQETQY
>TRBV7-2|-|TRBJ2-5
ASSLVRLAQETQY
>TRBV18|once|TRBJ2-4
ASSLMTGPKNIQY
>TRBV6-6|-|TRBJ2-4
ASSYSVTGGSSIQY
>TRBV5-4|-|TRBJ2-2
ASSPGLDTTGELF
>TRBV7-9|-|TRBJ2-7
ASSLVGLAYEQY
>TRBV5-1|few|TRBJ2-2
ASSRDTHTGELF
>TRBV6-1|-|TRBJ1-1
ASDRGSATEAF
>TRBV28|-|TRBJ1-1
ASTHRGQGNTEAF
>TRBV28|-|TRBJ2-5
ASSFFEGAQETQY
>TRBV2|once|TRBJ2-1
ATLEDYNEQF
>TRBV5-1|-|TRBJ1-4
ASSLEGMGEKLF
>TRBV27|-|TRBJ2-1
ASSFFSSGRARSEQF
>TRBV10-2|few|TRBJ1-1
ASRAGTGGTEAF
>TRBV30|-|TRBJ1-1
AWSENSVTEAF
>TRBV7-3|-|TRBJ2-2
ASSRTGTGELF
>TRBV10-3|-|TRBJ2-5
AIGAGEETQY
>TRBV27|-|TRBJ2-5
ASSLSAGRETQY
>TRBV18|once|TRBJ2-3
ASSPKDTQY
>TRBV2|-|TRBJ2-1
ASSEALAEPYNEQF
>TRBV5-4|-|TRBJ1-5
ASSVGQGVGQPQH
>TRBV2|-|TRBJ2-7
ASTLSEGVSHEQY
>TRBV2|-|TRBJ1-1
ASMLDRGNTEAF
>TRBV5-1|many|TRBJ1-6
ASSLGAGYNSPLH
>TRBV5-6|-|TRBJ2-7
ASSFGGYRGSREQY
>TRBV21-1|-|TRBJ1-4
ASTPSRDRDEKLF
>TRBV5-1|-|TRBJ2-1
ASRSTVNEQF
>TRBV12-5|-|TRBJ2-7
ASASSTENEQY
>TRBV6-5|-|TRBJ1-1
ASSYSQGLNTEAF
>TRBV7-6|once|TRBJ2-3
ASSLVAGGADTQY
>TRBV21-1|-|TRBJ1-5
ASSKGGVISPQH
>TRBV6-6|-|TRBJ1-1
ASRDRNLNTEAF
>TRBV18|-|TRBJ2-1
ASSPTSSSYNEQF